The present entry profiles one T cell receptor (beta chain) with its context. It has no known antigen specificity. No base quality values were provided; no much bigger clone lies one nucleotide off. Library prep was done by the immunoSEQ multiplex PCR assay. As for the authors' bioinformatics: Shannon entropy, which accounts for clonal size distribution, was used to quantify repertoire diversity. The Gini-Simpson index (Simpson_1-D) served as the measure of how unequally clonotypes were distributed. In its TCRdb copy, this immuneACCESS table keeps in-frame sequences only and misses some clones. Where compared with another copy, unresolved V genes explain less than half of these, and the others have no known cause. V and J calls and clone size are as listed in that table; D and trimming were resolved from the DNA. The sample data list about 2,200 clones, and more than 75% of these were observed just once. The top ten hold 2% to 2.5% of the sample.

These data belong to a study of stem cell transplantation in POMP-related autoinflammatory disease (dated by TCRdb to about 2021). Turning to the overall study: According to the study's hypothesis, the TRB repertoire gets skewed because defective thymoproteasomes impair MHC class I-dependent CD8+ T-cell differentiation and positive selection. The effect of POMP deficiency on T-cell receptor beta repertoire diversity and CDR3 characteristics was assessed using high-throughput TRB sequencing. Before transplant, CD4+ naive T-cell skewing, low CD8+ T-cell proportions, and reduced T-cell cytokine secretion were observed in patients. After transplant, DNA chimerism analysis showed 100% donor engraftment of neutrophils and platelets through one year. Study-level results and caveats: A trend toward lower TRB diversity and higher clonality was observed in PRAID patients across all analyzed T-cell subsets. Statistical significance for the trend toward lower diversity and increased clonality in PRAID patients was reached only for regulatory T cells. PRAID patients showed a restricted number of unique TRB V-J gene pairings.

V lost 4 bases and J lost 1 base; the stretch between them is 11 bases long. The CDR3 sequence holds 14 residues, the cysteine and phenylalanine included. Only CDR3 DNA remains: 42 bases, in frame from the first base. The germline V gene gives CDR1 as SGHRS and CDR2 as YFSETQ. Sample time point, as interpreted from the label and publication: after hematopoietic stem cell transplant. PRAID featured prominent immunodeficiency alongside autoinflammation. Before TRB sequencing, the T-cell subsets, namely conventional T cells, CD8+ T cells, regulatory T cells, and T follicular helper cells, were sorted. The sequencing used Tregs from PBMCs, collected after stem cell transplantation. This clonotype was obtained from a human patient with POMP-related autoinflammation and immune dysregulation (PRAID). Some T cells may originate with the graft donor following a transplant. The chain employs TRBV5-1 and TRBJ2-5, with the D gene not clear enough to name. Here is the DNA: TGCGCCAGCAGCCCGCGACAATTCCAAGAGACCCAGTACTTC. Translated, it reads CASSPRQFQETQYF.